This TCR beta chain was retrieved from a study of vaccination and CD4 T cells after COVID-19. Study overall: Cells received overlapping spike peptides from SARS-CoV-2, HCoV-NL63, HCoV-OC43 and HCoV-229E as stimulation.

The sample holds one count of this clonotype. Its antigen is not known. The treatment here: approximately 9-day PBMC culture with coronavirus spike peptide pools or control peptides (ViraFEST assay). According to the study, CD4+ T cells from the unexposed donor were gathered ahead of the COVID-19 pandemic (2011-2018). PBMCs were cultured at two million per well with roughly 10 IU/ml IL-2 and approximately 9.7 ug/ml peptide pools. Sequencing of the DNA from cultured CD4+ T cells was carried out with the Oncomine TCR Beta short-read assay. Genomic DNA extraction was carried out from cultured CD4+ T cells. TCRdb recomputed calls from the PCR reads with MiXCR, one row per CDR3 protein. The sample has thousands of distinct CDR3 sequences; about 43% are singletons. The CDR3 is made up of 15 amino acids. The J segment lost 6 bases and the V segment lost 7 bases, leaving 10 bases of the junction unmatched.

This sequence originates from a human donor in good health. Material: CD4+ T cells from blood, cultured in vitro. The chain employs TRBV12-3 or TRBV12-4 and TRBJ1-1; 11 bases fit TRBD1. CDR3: CASNLSGTGGSEAFF. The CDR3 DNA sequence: TGTGCCAGCAACCTATCCGGGACAGGGGGTTCTGAAGCTTTCTTT.